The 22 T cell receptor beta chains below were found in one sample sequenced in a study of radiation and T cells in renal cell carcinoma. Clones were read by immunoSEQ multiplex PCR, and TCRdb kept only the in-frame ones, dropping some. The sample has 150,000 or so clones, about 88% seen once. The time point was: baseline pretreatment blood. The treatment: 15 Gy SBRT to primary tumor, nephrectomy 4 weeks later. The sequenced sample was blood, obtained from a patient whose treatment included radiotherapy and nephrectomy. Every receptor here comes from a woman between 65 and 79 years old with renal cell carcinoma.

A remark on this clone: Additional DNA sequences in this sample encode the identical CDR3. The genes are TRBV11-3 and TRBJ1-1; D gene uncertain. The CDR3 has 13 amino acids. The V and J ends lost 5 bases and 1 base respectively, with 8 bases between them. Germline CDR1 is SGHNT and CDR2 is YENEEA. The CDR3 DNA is TGTGCCAGCAGCCTCCGACCGAACACTGAAGCTTTCTTT. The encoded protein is CASSLRPNTEAFF.

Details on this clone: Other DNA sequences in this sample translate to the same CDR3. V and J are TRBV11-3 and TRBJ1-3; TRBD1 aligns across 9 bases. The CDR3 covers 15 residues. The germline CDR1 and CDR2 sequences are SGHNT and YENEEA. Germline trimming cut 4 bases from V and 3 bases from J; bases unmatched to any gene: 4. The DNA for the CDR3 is TGTGCCAGCAGCTCCACAGGGGGCGGTGGAAACACCATATATTTT. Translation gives CASSSTGGGGNTIYF.

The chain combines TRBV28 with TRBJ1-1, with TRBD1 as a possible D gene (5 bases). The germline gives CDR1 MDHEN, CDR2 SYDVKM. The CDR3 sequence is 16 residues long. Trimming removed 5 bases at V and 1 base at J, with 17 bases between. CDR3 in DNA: TGTGCCAGCAGTGTGGACCGGGGCAACCGGAACACTGAAGCTTTCTTT. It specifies CASSVDRGNRNTEAFF.

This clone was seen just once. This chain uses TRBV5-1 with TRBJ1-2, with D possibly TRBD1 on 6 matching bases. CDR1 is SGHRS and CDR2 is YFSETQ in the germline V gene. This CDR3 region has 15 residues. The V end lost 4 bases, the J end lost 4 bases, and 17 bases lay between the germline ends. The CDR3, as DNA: TGCGCCAGCAGCCCCGCCGTCGAGGGGGGCTATGGCTACACCTTC. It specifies CASSPAVEGGYGYTF.

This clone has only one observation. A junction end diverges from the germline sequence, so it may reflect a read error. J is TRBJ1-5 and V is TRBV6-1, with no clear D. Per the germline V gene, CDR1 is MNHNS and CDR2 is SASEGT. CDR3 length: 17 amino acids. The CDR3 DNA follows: TGTGCCATCAGTGACCCCGAGTTCGAAGGGTCGTCGGGGCCCCAGCATTTT. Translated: CAISDPEFEGSSGPQHF.

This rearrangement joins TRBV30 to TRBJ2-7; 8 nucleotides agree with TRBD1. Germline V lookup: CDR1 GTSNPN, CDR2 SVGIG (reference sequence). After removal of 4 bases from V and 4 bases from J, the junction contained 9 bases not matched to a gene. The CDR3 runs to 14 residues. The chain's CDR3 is CAWTFGQGPYEQYF. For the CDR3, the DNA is TGTGCCTGGACCTTCGGACAGGGACCTTACGAGCAGTACTTC.

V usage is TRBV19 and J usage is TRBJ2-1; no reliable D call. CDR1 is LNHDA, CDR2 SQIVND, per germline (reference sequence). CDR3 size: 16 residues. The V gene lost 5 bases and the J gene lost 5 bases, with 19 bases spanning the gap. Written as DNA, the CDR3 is TGTGCCAGTAGTCCCAATGGTATGGCGACGGACAATGAGCAGTTCTTC. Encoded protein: CASSPNGMATDNEQFF.

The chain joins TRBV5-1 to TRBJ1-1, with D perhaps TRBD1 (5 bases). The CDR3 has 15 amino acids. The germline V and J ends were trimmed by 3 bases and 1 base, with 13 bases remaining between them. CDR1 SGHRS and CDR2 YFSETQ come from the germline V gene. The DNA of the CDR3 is TGCGCCAGCAGCTCGAGGGGACCGACGAACACTGAAGCTTTCTTT. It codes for CASSSRGPTNTEAFF.

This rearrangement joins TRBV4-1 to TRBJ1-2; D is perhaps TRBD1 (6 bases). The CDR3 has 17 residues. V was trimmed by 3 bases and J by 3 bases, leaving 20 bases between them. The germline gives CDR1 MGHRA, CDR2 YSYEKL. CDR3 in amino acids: CASSHPGAEAHYYGYTF. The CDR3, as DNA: TGCGCCAGCAGCCACCCGGGGGCCGAAGCGCATTACTATGGCTACACCTTC.

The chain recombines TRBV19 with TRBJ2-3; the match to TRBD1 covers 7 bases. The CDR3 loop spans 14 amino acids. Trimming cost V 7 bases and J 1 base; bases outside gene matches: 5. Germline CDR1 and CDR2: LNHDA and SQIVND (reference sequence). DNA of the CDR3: TGTGCCAGTACCACCGGACAGGGCACAGATACGCAGTATTTT. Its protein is CASTTGQGTDTQYF.

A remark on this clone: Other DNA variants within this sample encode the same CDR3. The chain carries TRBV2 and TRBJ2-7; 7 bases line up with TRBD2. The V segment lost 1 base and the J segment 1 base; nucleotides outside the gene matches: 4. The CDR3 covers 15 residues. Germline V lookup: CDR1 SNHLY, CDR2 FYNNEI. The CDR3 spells CASSEGGGRSYEQYF. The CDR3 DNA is TGTGCCAGCAGTGAAGGGGGGGGAAGGTCCTACGAGCAGTACTTC.

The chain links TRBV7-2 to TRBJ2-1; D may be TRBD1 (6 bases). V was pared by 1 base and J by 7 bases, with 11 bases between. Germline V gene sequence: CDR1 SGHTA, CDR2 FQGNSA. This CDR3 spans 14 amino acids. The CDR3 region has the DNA TGTGCCAGCAGCTTAGAAGGCAGGGGAAATGAGCAGTTCTTC. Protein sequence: CASSLEGRGNEQFF.

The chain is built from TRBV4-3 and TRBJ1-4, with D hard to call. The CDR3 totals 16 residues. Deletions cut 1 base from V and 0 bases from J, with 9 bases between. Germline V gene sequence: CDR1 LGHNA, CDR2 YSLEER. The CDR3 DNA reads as TGCGCCAGCAGCCAAGTGGACGTTGCAACTAATGAAAAACTGTTTTTT. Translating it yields CASSQVDVATNEKLFF.

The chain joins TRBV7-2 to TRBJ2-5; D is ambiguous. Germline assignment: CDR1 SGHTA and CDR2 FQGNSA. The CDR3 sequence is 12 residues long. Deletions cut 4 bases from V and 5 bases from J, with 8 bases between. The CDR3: CASSSPKETQYF. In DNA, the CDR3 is TGTGCCAGCAGCTCCCCTAAGGAGACCCAGTACTTC.

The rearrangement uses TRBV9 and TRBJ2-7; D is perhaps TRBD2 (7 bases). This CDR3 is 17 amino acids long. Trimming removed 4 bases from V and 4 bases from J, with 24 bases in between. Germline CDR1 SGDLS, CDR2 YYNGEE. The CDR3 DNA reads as TGTGCCAGCAGCCGAGCGGGATCGGCAGGGGTGGTTTACGAGCAGTACTTC. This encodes CASSRAGSAGVVYEQYF.

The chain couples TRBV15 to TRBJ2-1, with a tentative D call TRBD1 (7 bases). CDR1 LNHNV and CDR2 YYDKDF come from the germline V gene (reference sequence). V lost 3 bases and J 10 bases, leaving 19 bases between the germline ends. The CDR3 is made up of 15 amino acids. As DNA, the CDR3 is TGTGCCACCAGCAGTGGAGGGGGCGGGAATGAGGAGCAGTTCTTC. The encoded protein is CATSSGGGGNEEQFF.

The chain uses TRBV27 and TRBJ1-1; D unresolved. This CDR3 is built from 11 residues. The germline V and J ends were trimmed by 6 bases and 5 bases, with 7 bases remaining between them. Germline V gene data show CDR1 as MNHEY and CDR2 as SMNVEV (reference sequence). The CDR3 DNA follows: TGTGCCAGCAGGGAGAAAACTGAAGCTTTCTTT. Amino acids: CASREKTEAFF.

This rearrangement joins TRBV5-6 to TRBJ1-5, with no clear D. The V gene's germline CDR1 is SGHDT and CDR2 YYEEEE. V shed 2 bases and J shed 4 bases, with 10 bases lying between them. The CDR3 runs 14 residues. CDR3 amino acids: CASSFSPGNQPQHF. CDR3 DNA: TGTGCCAGCAGCTTCTCTCCGGGGAATCAGCCCCAGCATTTT.

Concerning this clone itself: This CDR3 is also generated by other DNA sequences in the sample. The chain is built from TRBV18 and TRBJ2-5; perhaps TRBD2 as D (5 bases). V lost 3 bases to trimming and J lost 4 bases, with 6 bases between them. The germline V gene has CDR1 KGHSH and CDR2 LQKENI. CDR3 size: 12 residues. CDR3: CASSPGGETQYF. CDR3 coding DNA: TGTGCCAGCTCACCCGGAGGAGAGACCCAGTACTTC.

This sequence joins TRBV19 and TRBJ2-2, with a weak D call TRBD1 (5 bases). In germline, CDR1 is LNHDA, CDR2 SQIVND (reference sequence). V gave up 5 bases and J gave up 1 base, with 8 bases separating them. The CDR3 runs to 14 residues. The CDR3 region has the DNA TGTGCCAGTAGTCCGGACATGAACACCGGGGAGCTGTTTTTT. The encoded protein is CASSPDMNTGELFF.

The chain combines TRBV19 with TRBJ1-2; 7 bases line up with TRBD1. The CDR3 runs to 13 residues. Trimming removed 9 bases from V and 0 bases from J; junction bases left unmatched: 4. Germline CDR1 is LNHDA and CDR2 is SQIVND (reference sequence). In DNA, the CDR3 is TGTGCCAGCGGACAGGTTTCTAACTATGGCTACACCTTC. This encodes CASGQVSNYGYTF.

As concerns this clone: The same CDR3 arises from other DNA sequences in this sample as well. CDR3 in DNA: TGTGCCACCAGCAGAGATAGGGACAGCAATCAGCCCCAGCATTTT. Amino acid sequence: CATSRDRDSNQPQHF. The chain has TRBV15 and TRBJ1-5, with D perhaps matching TRBD1 (5 bases). The CDR3 runs 15 residues. Germline lookup yields CDR1 LNHNV and CDR2 YYDKDF (reference sequence). V was shortened by 0 bases and J by 1 base, with 7 bases between the two germline ends. Filled out from reference TRBV15 and TRBJ1-5, the complete variable domain reads DAMVIQNPRYQVTQFGKPVTLSCSQTLNHNVMYWYQQKSSQAPKLLFHYYDKDFNNEADTPDNFQSRRPNTSFCFLDIRSPGLGDTAMYLCATSRDRDSNQPQHFGDGTRLSIL.